The present TCR beta chain was sequenced within a study of T cell responses to AZD1222 COVID-19 vaccine. The study, taken as a whole, reports: Once two AZD1222 doses were given, Spike-specific TCR breadth and depth went up. The donor group comprised mostly white British people and more females; the analysis possibly underestimated clonal diversity.

A remark on this clone: As yet, its antigen is unknown.

The CDR3 is made up of 19 amino acids. Germline CDR1 and CDR2: MGHRA and YSYEKL. V was shortened by 3 bases and J by 0 bases, with 21 bases between the two germline ends. TCRdb's table, derived via immunoSEQ multiplex PCR, lists solely in-frame clones and lacks some. Of about 56,000 clones listed, roughly 80% are singletons. The chain is built from TRBV4-1 and TRBJ2-1; D is possibly TRBD2 (6 bases). This sequence was found in an adult who received the AZD1222 COVID-19 vaccine. The specimen comprised peripheral blood, sampled 28 days after the second AZD1222 dose. The chain's CDR3 is CASSHVPRGALSSYNEQFF. DNA for the CDR3: TGCGCCAGCAGCCACGTTCCACGCGGGGCCCTGAGCTCCTACAATGAGCAGTTCTTC.